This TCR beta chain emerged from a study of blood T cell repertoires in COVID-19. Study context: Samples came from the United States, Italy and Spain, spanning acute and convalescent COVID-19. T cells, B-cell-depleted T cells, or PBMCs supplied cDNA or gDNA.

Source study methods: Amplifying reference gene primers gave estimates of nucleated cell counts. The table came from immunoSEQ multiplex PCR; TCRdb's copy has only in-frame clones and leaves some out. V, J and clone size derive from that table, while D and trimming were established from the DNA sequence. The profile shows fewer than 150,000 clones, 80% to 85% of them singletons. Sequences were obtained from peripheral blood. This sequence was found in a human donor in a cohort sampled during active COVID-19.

The chain's CDR3 is CASSLLGRQETQYF. CDR3 in DNA: TGTGCCAGCAGCTTACTTGGCAGGCAAGAGACCCAGTACTTC. This rearrangement joins TRBV13 to TRBJ2-5; D gene ambiguous. Germline V gene lookup returns CDR1 PRHDT and CDR2 FYEKMQ (reference sequence). The V end was cut by 2 bases, the J end by 2 bases, with 9 bases between. CDR3 size: 14 residues.